This passage covers 30 T cell receptor beta chains from one sample sequenced in a study of T-cell memory formation after mild COVID-19. In TCRdb, the 5' RACE reads were re-called with MiXCR into one record per CDR3 protein. The sample has roughly 450,000 distinct CDR3 sequences; roughly 18% are singletons. The sequenced sample consisted of PBMCs or a T cell subset sorted from them (not recorded which). The receptors shown here come from an adult woman who had mild COVID-19 (a few samples of this study predate the infection). Cell type and time point are not known.

This chain joins TRBV7-3 and TRBJ2-3; 7 bases agree with TRBD1. Germline V gene data show CDR1 as SGHTA and CDR2 as FQGTGA. This CDR3 comprises 16 residues. V lost 2 bases to trimming and J lost 2 bases; unmatched junction nucleotides: 7. The CDR3 region is CASSLGVRGNTDTQYF. CDR3 nucleotides: TGTGCCAGCAGCTTAGGTGTCAGGGGGAACACAGATACGCAGTATTTT.

A few counts support this clonotype. The chain employs TRBV5-1 and TRBJ2-6; perhaps TRBD2 as D (5 bases). The CDR3 runs to 17 residues. The V and J ends lost 1 base and 0 bases respectively, with 11 bases between them. CDR1 is SGHRS and CDR2 is YFSETQ in the germline V gene. The CDR3 region has the DNA TGCGCCAGCAGCTTGAATCGGGGAAGCTCTGGGGCCAACGTCCTGACTTTC. Translation: CASSLNRGSSGANVLTF.

This clonotype occurred once. The V call is TRBV29-1, the J call TRBJ2-4; 11 bases are shared with TRBD1. V dropped 2 bases and J dropped 3; count of bases not matched to a gene: 9. Germline V gene data show CDR1 as SQVTM and CDR2 as ANQGSEA. CDR3 length equals 17 residues. DNA for the CDR3: TGCAGCGTTGAAAGGATAGGGACAGGGGGTGTCAAAAACATTCAGTACTTC. Translation: CSVERIGTGGVKNIQYF.

The genes are TRBV6-5 and TRBJ1-5, with TRBD1 as a possible D gene (5 bases). The length of the CDR3 is 14 residues. The germline gives CDR1 MNHEY, CDR2 SVGAGI. V was clipped by 5 bases and J by 2 bases, with 10 bases between them. The CDR3 protein is CASSPLRGNQPQHF. As DNA, the CDR3 is TGTGCCAGCAGTCCACTCAGGGGCAATCAGCCCCAGCATTTT.

This clonotype has only a few counts. The V gene is TRBV3-1, the J gene TRBJ2-7, with 7 positions matching TRBD1. Germline loops: CDR1 LGHDT, CDR2 YNNKEL (reference sequence). Trimming took 1 base from V and 13 from J; bases not matched to a gene: 7. The CDR3 has 12 residues. CDR3 sequence reads: CASSQGTGTTYF. The CDR3 DNA reads as TGTGCCAGCAGCCAAGGGACAGGTACGACCTACTTC.

The chain carries TRBV7-9 and TRBJ1-1, with no clear D. CDR3 length equals 14 residues. The V gene lost 1 base and the J gene lost 1 base, with 7 bases spanning the gap. Germline loops: CDR1 SEHNR, CDR2 FQNEAQ (reference sequence). The CDR3 protein is CASSLDVGNTEAFF. The CDR3 bases are TGTGCCAGCAGCTTAGATGTGGGGAACACTGAAGCTTTCTTT. Variable domain in full (rest from reference TRBV7-9 and TRBJ1-1): DTGVSQNPRHKITKRGQNVTFRCDPISEHNRLYWYRQTLGQGPEFLTYFQNEAQLEKSRLLSDRFSAERPKGSFSTLEIQRTEQGDSAMYLCASSLDVGNTEAFFGQGTRLTVV.

V gene TRBV5-1 combines with J gene TRBJ2-3, with no clear D. This CDR3 is built from 15 residues. V was shortened by 0 bases and J by 6 bases, with 14 bases between the two germline ends. Germline V lookup: CDR1 SGHRS, CDR2 YFSETQ. The CDR3 DNA reads TGCGCCAGCAGCTTGGCCGGGTCACCCCAGGATACGCAGTATTTT. Translation: CASSLAGSPQDTQYF. The complete variable domain, with remaining parts taken from reference TRBV5-1 and TRBJ2-3, reads KAGVTQTPRYLIKTRGQQVTLSCSPISGHRSVSWYQQTPGQGLQFLFEYFSETQRNKGNFPGRFSGRQFSNSRSEMNVSTLELGDSALYLCASSLAGSPQDTQYFGPGTRLTVL.

The chain employs TRBV7-2 and TRBJ2-1, with D unresolved. Germline V gene lookup returns CDR1 SGHTA and CDR2 FQGNSA. V was shortened by 2 bases and J by 9 bases, with 8 bases between the two germline ends. CDR3 length: 12 residues. For the CDR3, the DNA is TGTGCCAGCAGCTTATCCTTGATTGAGCAGTTCTTC. Protein: CASSLSLIEQFF.

This clonotype was detected only a few times. The chain carries TRBV20-1 and TRBJ2-3, with a weak D call TRBD2 (5 bases). The germline gives CDR1 DFQATT, CDR2 SNEGSKA (reference sequence). V lost 0 bases and J 0 bases, leaving 16 bases between the germline ends. The CDR3 is 17 residues long. Here the CDR3 DNA reads TGCAGTGCTAGAGATCGTGAGGGATACACTAGCACAGATACGCAGTATTTT. It is translated as CSARDREGYTSTDTQYF.

The chain couples TRBV4-1 to TRBJ2-5, with D possibly matching TRBD2 (6 bases). The V gene's germline CDR1 is MGHRA and CDR2 YSYEKL. Trimming removed 1 base from V and 5 bases from J, with 11 bases in between. This CDR3 comprises 14 residues. The CDR3: CASSQVVSGETQYF. The CDR3 nucleotides are TGCGCCAGCAGCCAAGTAGTTAGCGGCGAGACCCAGTACTTC.

This clonotype showed up just a few times. This chain joins TRBV12-3 or TRBV12-4 and TRBJ2-3; 7 nucleotides match TRBD2. The CDR3 has 14 amino acids. Losses at the gene ends were 5 bases for V and 1 base for J; bases not matched to a gene: 3. DNA for the CDR3: TGTGCCAGCAGTCATAGCGGGCGCACAGATACGCAGTATTTT. It is translated as CASSHSGRTDTQYF.

The table lists this clonotype with a few counts. V gene TRBV2 combines with J gene TRBJ2-5; D unclear. Trimming shortened V by 3 bases and J by 1 base, and 18 bases separated the two germline ends. This CDR3 has 17 amino acids. The V gene's germline CDR1 is SNHLY and CDR2 FYNNEI. As DNA, the CDR3 is TGTGCCAGCAGTGACGTCCGGTTAGTCAAACTCCAAGAGACCCAGTACTTC. This codes for CASSDVRLVKLQETQYF.

This clonotype occurred many times. The chain joins TRBV29-1 to TRBJ2-3, with 11 bases that match TRBD2. The CDR3 has 18 amino acids. From germline, CDR1 is SQVTM and CDR2 ANQGSEA. With V trimmed by 0 bases and J by 2 bases, 10 bases remained unmatched. The CDR3 sequence: CSVEDATTSGTSTDTQYF. The DNA for the CDR3 is TGCAGCGTTGAAGATGCGACGACTAGCGGGACCTCCACAGATACGCAGTATTTT.

This clonotype was picked up a small number of times. The rearrangement joins TRBV10-3 to TRBJ1-2; 7 positions match TRBD1. V lost 4 bases and J lost 3; bases outside the gene matches: 5. CDR3 length: 14 residues. The germline V gene has CDR1 ENHRY and CDR2 SYGVKD. CDR3 residues: CAISGWDRDYGYTF. CDR3 in DNA: TGTGCCATCAGTGGGTGGGACAGAGACTATGGCTACACCTTC.

The chain joins TRBV29-1 to TRBJ2-5; 12 bases match TRBD2. Germline V gene lookup returns CDR1 SQVTM and CDR2 ANQGSEA. J was trimmed by 4 bases and V by 2 bases; bases with no gene match: 14. This CDR3 is built from 18 residues. CDR3 nucleotides: TGCAGCGTTGAAATCGCTAGCGGGGGGGCCCGGATATTAGAGACCCAGTACTTC. Translation gives CSVEIASGGARILETQYF.

CDR3 amino acids: CASSLRTQGGGYTF. The CDR3 region has the DNA TGTGCCAGCAGTTTGAGGACACAGGGTGGAGGCTACACCTTC. The chain is built from TRBV27 and TRBJ1-2, with D tentatively TRBD1 (6 bases). The CDR3 extends over 14 amino acids. V dropped 3 bases and J dropped 8 bases, with 16 bases sitting between them. Germline CDR1 is MNHEY and CDR2 is SMNVEV (reference sequence).

This clonotype appeared a few times. The chain links TRBV7-9 to TRBJ2-1; TRBD2 matches at 10 bases. Germline lookup yields CDR1 SEHNR and CDR2 FQNEAQ (reference sequence). The CDR3 has 15 residues. After removal of 5 bases from V and 8 bases from J, the junction contained 9 bases not matched to a gene. The CDR3 nucleotides are TGTGCCAGCAGCACCCCCCTAGCGGGGGCGGATGAGCAGTTCTTC. This sequence encodes CASSTPLAGADEQFF.

The rearrangement uses TRBV24-1 and TRBJ2-3; 11 positions agree with TRBD2. Germline CDR1 reads KGHDR; CDR2 reads SFDVKD. J lost 5 bases, V lost 3 bases, and 9 bases had no gene match. There are 17 residues in the CDR3. The CDR3 here is CATSDPTSGDMGDTQYF. The CDR3 DNA sequence: TGTGCCACCAGTGATCCGACTAGCGGGGACATGGGAGATACGCAGTATTTT.

The chain uses TRBV2 and TRBJ2-7, with D possibly being TRBD2 (5 bases). Germline lookup yields CDR1 SNHLY and CDR2 FYNNEI. The CDR3 contains 10 residues. V gave up 6 bases and J gave up 6 bases, with 6 bases separating them. For the CDR3, the DNA is TGTGCCAGCAGCGGAGGCGAGCAGTACTTC. Translation: CASSGGEQYF.

The sample holds a few counts of this clonotype. The V and J genes are TRBV5-4 and TRBJ2-7; TRBD2 aligns across 10 bases. There are 15 residues in the CDR3. Germline loops: CDR1 SGHNT, CDR2 YYREEE (reference sequence). J gave up 4 bases and V 4 bases, and 8 bases lay outside the gene matches. As DNA, the CDR3 is TGTGCCAGCAGCGTTAGCGGGAGGATGAGGTACGAGCAGTACTTC. Its protein product is CASSVSGRMRYEQYF. The full variable domain, rest sourced from reference TRBV5-4 and TRBJ2-7, is ETGVTQSPTHLIKTRGQQVTLRCSSQSGHNTVSWYQQALGQGPQFIFQYYREEENGRGNFPPRFSGLQFPNYSSELNVNALELDDSALYLCASSVSGRMRYEQYFGPGTRLTVT.

This rearrangement joins TRBV18 to TRBJ2-1; TRBD1 matches at 10 bases. V lost 6 bases to trimming and J lost 7 bases; unmatched junction nucleotides: 9. Germline V CDR1 and CDR2: KGHSH, LQKENI. The CDR3 loop spans 15 amino acids. CDR3 in amino acids: CASSPTGTGVNEQFF. The CDR3 region has the DNA TGTGCCAGCTCTCCAACCGGGACAGGGGTGAATGAGCAGTTCTTC.

This clonotype was seen only a few times. The chain joins TRBV7-9 to TRBJ1-5; D is ambiguous. Germline lookup yields CDR1 SEHNR and CDR2 FQNEAQ (reference sequence). V was cut by 1 base and J by 5 bases, with 3 bases left in between. The CDR3 has 12 residues. The DNA of the CDR3 is TGTGCCAGCAGCTTAGGCCATCAGCCCCAGCATTTT. This encodes CASSLGHQPQHF.

The sample holds a few counts of this clonotype. The chain joins TRBV7-9 to TRBJ1-1; no reliable D call. The CDR3 contains 15 residues. Germline values: CDR1 SEHNR, CDR2 FQNEAQ (reference sequence). The germline V and J ends were trimmed by 0 bases and 4 bases, with 12 bases remaining between them. DNA of the CDR3: TGTGCCAGCAGCTTAGCGGAGGGAGTGGTCACTGAAGCTTTCTTT. It is translated as CASSLAEGVVTEAFF. Together with reference TRBV7-9 and TRBJ1-1, the CDR3 gives the full variable domain: DTGVSQNPRHKITKRGQNVTFRCDPISEHNRLYWYRQTLGQGPEFLTYFQNEAQLEKSRLLSDRFSAERPKGSFSTLEIQRTEQGDSAMYLCASSLAEGVVTEAFFGQGTRLTVV.

The genes are TRBV3-1 and TRBJ2-1, with a tentative D call TRBD1 (9 bases). The CDR3 length is 16 residues. Germline V CDR1 and CDR2: LGHDT, YNNKEL (reference sequence). V lost 4 bases, J lost 7 bases, and 20 bases lay in between. The CDR3 reads CASSPAGGQGRNEQFF. The CDR3 DNA reads TGTGCCAGCAGCCCCGCGGGGGGACAGGGTAGAAATGAGCAGTTCTTC.

The chain couples TRBV11-2 to TRBJ2-3; D might be TRBD1 (6 bases). V was trimmed by 2 bases and J by 2 bases, leaving 14 bases between them. Germline V gives CDR1 SGHAT, CDR2 FQNNGV. CDR3 length: 16 residues. CDR3 protein: CASSLRPTGATDTQYF. The CDR3 region has the DNA TGTGCCAGCAGCTTACGCCCGACAGGAGCCACAGATACGCAGTATTTT.

This sequence joins TRBV7-9 and TRBJ2-1; the D is unclear. Germline CDR1 and CDR2: SEHNR and FQNEAQ (reference sequence). This CDR3 is built from 13 residues. V was shortened by 1 base and J by 10 bases, with 11 bases between the two germline ends. CDR3 nucleotides: TGTGCCAGCAGCTTAGAAGGTCCTTCAGAGCAGTTCTTC. Its protein product is CASSLEGPSEQFF. The full variable domain, rest sourced from reference TRBV7-9 and TRBJ2-1, is DTGVSQNPRHKITKRGQNVTFRCDPISEHNRLYWYRQTLGQGPEFLTYFQNEAQLEKSRLLSDRFSAERPKGSFSTLEIQRTEQGDSAMYLCASSLEGPSEQFFGPGTRLTVL.

The chain carries TRBV5-1 and TRBJ1-1, with D possibly TRBD1 on 5 matching bases. The CDR3 length is 18 residues. CDR1 is SGHRS and CDR2 is YFSETQ in the germline V gene. V dropped 4 bases and J dropped 0 bases, with 22 bases sitting between them. The CDR3 DNA sequence: TGCGCCAGCAGCCCCCGGGGGACCGGAGCCTCGATGAACACTGAAGCTTTCTTT. It codes for CASSPRGTGASMNTEAFF.

The V call is TRBV7-6, the J call TRBJ2-3, with unresolved D. The V end was cut by 0 bases, the J end by 0 bases, with 4 bases between. Per the germline V gene, CDR1 is SGHVS and CDR2 is FNYEAQ. The CDR3 totals 14 residues. In DNA, the CDR3 is TGTGCCAGCAGCTTAGCGATGAGCACAGATACGCAGTATTTT. Amino acid sequence: CASSLAMSTDTQYF.

The rearrangement joins TRBV12-3 or TRBV12-4 to TRBJ2-3; tentatively, D is TRBD1 (5 bases). The CDR3 extends over 14 amino acids. The V end was cut by 8 bases, the J end by 0 bases, with 12 bases between. The CDR3 DNA reads as TGTGCCAGCTCGGACATACACAGCACAGATACGCAGTATTTT. Its protein is CASSDIHSTDTQYF.

This clonotype appeared a few times. The rearrangement uses TRBV4-1 and TRBJ2-1; unclear D gene. V was clipped by 0 bases and J by 9 bases, with 12 bases between them. The CDR3 covers 14 residues. Germline loops: CDR1 MGHRA, CDR2 YSYEKL. The CDR3 nucleotides read TGCGCCAGCAGCCAAGATCGAGGTAATAGTGAGCAGTTCTTC. It specifies CASSQDRGNSEQFF.